The 32 T cell receptor beta chains below come from one sample, sequenced in a study of blood T cell repertoires in COVID-19. Produced via immunoSEQ multiplex PCR; TCRdb's table is partial and in-frame only. Of roughly 80,000 clones listed, around nine tenths are singletons. Sequenced sample: peripheral blood. The receptors come from a woman in her fifties or sixties with acute or convalescent COVID-19.

The V call is TRBV29-1, the J call TRBJ2-7; 7 positions agree with TRBD1. The germline gives CDR1 SQVTM, CDR2 ANQGSEA. Losses at the gene ends were 5 bases for V and 3 bases for J; bases not matched to a gene: 4. This CDR3 is 12 amino acids long. CDR3 nucleotide sequence: TGCAGCGTTTCGAGACAGGGCTACGAGCAGTACTTC. This sequence encodes CSVSRQGYEQYF.

This chain connects TRBV18 to TRBJ2-2; TRBD2 is a possible D gene (5 bases). Germline values: CDR1 KGHSH, CDR2 LQKENI. The CDR3 has 14 amino acids. V lost 2 bases, J lost 7 bases, and 11 bases lay in between. Here the CDR3 DNA reads TGTGCCAGCTCACCAACGGGGTTTGGCGGGGAGCTGTTTTTT. Amino acids: CASSPTGFGGELFF.

This chain joins TRBV2 and TRBJ1-2; D unclear. The germline V gene has CDR1 SNHLY and CDR2 FYNNEI. The CDR3 is 14 amino acids. The V end lost 6 bases, the J end lost 8 bases, and 19 bases lay between the germline ends. The CDR3 bases are TGTGCCAGCAGCGCCACCCGGAGCGAGATGGGCTACACCTTC. Its translation is CASSATRSEMGYTF.

This chain links TRBV28 with TRBJ2-7; 10 bases match TRBD2. The CDR3 contains 14 residues. Germline lookup yields CDR1 MDHEN and CDR2 SYDVKM. After removal of 9 bases from V and 3 bases from J, the junction contained 8 bases not matched to a gene. The CDR3 here is CASRPAGGIYEQYF. Here the CDR3 DNA reads TGTGCCAGTAGGCCAGCGGGGGGGATCTACGAGCAGTACTTC.

V gene TRBV28 combines with J gene TRBJ1-5, with TRBD1 matching 7 bases. CDR1 is MDHEN, CDR2 SYDVKM, per germline. Trimming at V came to 3 bases and at J to 7 bases, leaving 9 bases not matched to a gene. There are 15 residues in the CDR3. The CDR3 is CASSFYRGRRQPQHF. The DNA of the CDR3 is TGTGCCAGCAGTTTTTACAGGGGCAGAAGACAGCCCCAGCATTTT.

The chain employs TRBV2 and TRBJ1-4; D remains ambiguous. The length of the CDR3 is 12 residues. Trimming pared 6 bases from V and 4 bases from J, leaving 6 bases between. Germline loops: CDR1 SNHLY, CDR2 FYNNEI. The CDR3 is CASRGDNEKLFF. In nucleotides, the CDR3 is TGTGCCAGCAGGGGAGATAATGAAAAACTGTTTTTT.

V is TRBV7-2 and J is TRBJ2-1; 7 bases match TRBD2. CDR1 is SGHTA, CDR2 FQGNSA, per germline. J gave up 3 bases and V 4 bases, and 9 bases lay outside the gene matches. The CDR3 consists of 16 residues. The CDR3 spells CASSSKAGEGYNEQFF. CDR3 DNA sequence: TGTGCCAGCAGCTCGAAGGCGGGAGAAGGCTACAATGAGCAGTTCTTC.

This clone has just one count. The V call is TRBV6-6, the J call TRBJ2-7; D may be TRBD2 (7 bases). Germline-derived CDR1 and CDR2 are MNHNY and SVGAGI (reference sequence). Trimming shortened V by 6 bases and J by 3 bases, and 18 bases separated the two germline ends. The CDR3 spans 15 residues. DNA for the CDR3: TGTGCCAGCAGCACAAGGGGGGGGGCAAGCTACGAGCAGTACTTC. As protein: CASSTRGGASYEQYF.

The CDR3 spells CASSFKHGTGNEQYF. The CDR3 DNA sequence: TGTGCCAGCAGCTTCAAACATGGGACAGGGAACGAGCAGTACTTC. The chain is built from TRBV11-2 and TRBJ2-7; TRBD1 agrees at 9 bases. This CDR3 has 15 residues. The trim removed 3 bases at V and 5 bases at J, leaving 8 bases unmatched. Germline loops: CDR1 SGHAT, CDR2 FQNNGV.

The chain employs TRBV6-6 and TRBJ2-5; no clear D gene. The V gene's germline CDR1 is MNHNY and CDR2 SVGAGI (reference sequence). This CDR3 has 11 amino acids. V was cut by 7 bases and J by 3 bases, with 6 bases left in between. The CDR3 DNA sequence: TGTGCCAGCACCCTCGAAGAGACCCAGTACTTC. Its protein product is CASTLEETQYF.

CDR3 nucleotide sequence: TGTGCCAGCTCACCGGATCGACAGGGGGCCGAAGCTTTCTTT. This codes for CASSPDRQGAEAFF. V and J are TRBV18 and TRBJ1-1; TRBD1 matches 10 bases. J gave up 8 bases and V 3 bases, and 6 bases lay outside the gene matches. CDR1 is KGHSH and CDR2 is LQKENI in the germline V gene. The length of the CDR3 is 14 residues.

The V call is TRBV6-5, the J call TRBJ2-3; D might be TRBD2 (7 bases). Trimming cost V 2 bases and J 5 bases, with 17 bases left between them. This CDR3 comprises 16 residues. Germline V lookup: CDR1 MNHEY, CDR2 SVGAGI. DNA for the CDR3: TGTGCCAGCAGTTACCGGGCGGGGGCTGGAATAGATACGCAGTATTTT. Residues: CASSYRAGAGIDTQYF.

The chain combines TRBV27 with TRBJ2-7; tentatively, D is TRBD1 (6 bases). Per the germline V gene, CDR1 is MNHEY and CDR2 is SMNVEV (reference sequence). Trimming left V 3 bases short and J 5 bases short, with 17 bases between. The CDR3 totals 15 residues. The CDR3 nucleotides are TGTGCCAGCAGTTTTATTTTGCAGGGGCGTAACGAGCAGTACTTC. Encoded protein: CASSFILQGRNEQYF.

This chain connects TRBV6-2 or TRBV6-3 to TRBJ2-7; perhaps TRBD2 as D (5 bases). Deletions cut 4 bases from V and 6 bases from J, with 19 bases between. The CDR3 has 15 residues. Germline CDR1 reads MNHEY; CDR2 reads SVGEGT. CDR3 sequence reads: CASSFLFGSEGEQYF. CDR3 bases: TGTGCCAGCAGTTTCCTCTTTGGGTCCGAGGGCGAGCAGTACTTC.

The chain couples TRBV7-2 to TRBJ1-5; D perhaps matches TRBD1 (5 bases). The CDR3 has 17 residues. V was cut by 4 bases and J by 2 bases, with 18 bases left in between. Per the germline V gene, CDR1 is SGHTA and CDR2 is FQGNSA. The CDR3 DNA follows: TGTGCCAGCAGCTCCCCTTCAGGGAATTGGGGCAATCAGCCCCAGCATTTT. Translation gives CASSSPSGNWGNQPQHF.

This chain links TRBV28 with TRBJ2-1; 14 bases map to TRBD2. Losses at the gene ends were 4 bases for V and 4 bases for J; bases not matched to a gene: 3. Germline V lookup: CDR1 MDHEN, CDR2 SYDVKM. The CDR3 is made up of 16 amino acids. CDR3 residues: CASSSTSGGGYNEQFF. The CDR3 DNA follows: TGTGCCAGCAGTTCGACTAGCGGGGGGGGTTACAATGAGCAGTTCTTC.

The chain employs TRBV5-6 and TRBJ1-2; 12 positions match TRBD1. Germline V lookup: CDR1 SGHDT, CDR2 YYEEEE. The CDR3 runs 16 residues. V lost 6 bases, J lost 7 bases, and 13 bases stayed unmatched. CDR3 region: CASKPPMGTGGVGYTF. The CDR3, as DNA: TGTGCCAGCAAACCACCTATGGGGACAGGGGGCGTTGGCTACACCTTC.

The rearrangement links TRBV7-2 to TRBJ2-7, with 8 bases that match TRBD1. J was trimmed by 2 bases and V by 1 base; bases with no gene match: 4. CDR1 and CDR2 from the germline V gene are SGHTA and FQGNSA. CDR3 length equals 15 residues. CDR3 protein: CASSLVVTGAYEQYF. DNA for the CDR3: TGTGCCAGCAGCTTAGTGGTGACAGGGGCCTACGAGCAGTACTTC.

This rearrangement joins TRBV28 to TRBJ1-1, with D tentatively TRBD1 (5 bases). CDR1 MDHEN and CDR2 SYDVKM come from the germline V gene. The V end lost 7 bases, the J end lost 3 bases, and 15 bases lay between the germline ends. The CDR3 contains 14 residues. The CDR3 sequence: CASNPWGVHTEAFF. For the CDR3, the DNA is TGTGCCAGCAACCCGTGGGGGGTCCACACTGAAGCTTTCTTT. The whole variable domain, remainder taken from reference TRBV28 and TRBJ1-1, is DVKVTQSSRYLVKRTGEKVFLECVQDMDHENMFWYRQDPGLGLRLIYFSYDVKMKEKGDIPEGYSVSREKKERFSLILESASTNQTSMYLCASNPWGVHTEAFFGQGTRLTVV.

This clone was observed a few times. The chain joins TRBV19 to TRBJ2-4, with D possibly TRBD1 on 6 matching bases. Trimming took 6 bases from V and 8 from J, leaving 17 bases between them. Germline CDR1 LNHDA, CDR2 SQIVND (reference sequence). The CDR3 is 14 residues long. CDR3 amino acids: CASRTSQGADIQYF. In nucleotides, the CDR3 is TGTGCCAGTAGGACGTCACAGGGTGCGGACATTCAGTACTTC.

The rearrangement links TRBV6-2 or TRBV6-3 to TRBJ1-1, with 9 bases fitting TRBD1. Germline CDR1 and CDR2: MNHEY and SVGEGT. CDR3 size: 17 residues. With 6 bases clipped from V and 2 bases from J, the junction kept 13 bases outside the gene matches. This CDR3 is CASSRPRDRVRNTEAFF. CDR3 DNA sequence: TGTGCCAGCAGCCGCCCTAGGGACAGGGTACGTAACACTGAAGCTTTCTTT.

The chain combines TRBV4-1 with TRBJ1-6; 7 nucleotides agree with TRBD1. This CDR3 has 15 residues. The J segment lost 5 bases and the V segment lost 2 bases, leaving 3 bases of the junction unmatched. Germline V gene data show CDR1 as MGHRA and CDR2 as YSYEKL. The CDR3 DNA is TGCGCCAGCAGCCAATACAGGGGAAATAATTCACCCCTCCACTTT. Its protein is CASSQYRGNNSPLHF.

The chain's CDR3 is CASSLKLAGGTDTQYF. The DNA of the CDR3 is TGTGCCAGCAGCTTGAAACTAGCGGGAGGCACAGATACGCAGTATTTT. V is TRBV5-4 and J is TRBJ2-3; the match to TRBD2 covers 11 bases. This CDR3 comprises 16 residues. J was trimmed by 1 base and V by 1 base; bases with no gene match: 2. Germline assignment: CDR1 SGHNT and CDR2 YYREEE (reference sequence).

The chain joins TRBV5-5 to TRBJ1-1; 10 bases line up with TRBD1. The V gene end was trimmed by 6 bases and the J gene end by 11 bases; junction bases not matched to a gene: 10. Germline V gene sequence: CDR1 SGHKS, CDR2 YYEKEE (reference sequence). The CDR3 contains 13 residues. The CDR3 sequence is CASIGTGALAAFF. CDR3 coding DNA: TGTGCCAGCATCGGGACAGGGGCTTTGGCGGCTTTCTTT.

The V call is TRBV6-2 or TRBV6-3, the J call TRBJ2-7; 7 bases line up with TRBD1. Trimming cost V 5 bases and J 4 bases; bases outside gene matches: 11. Germline CDR1 MNHEY, CDR2 SVGEGT. This CDR3 contains 15 residues. The CDR3 sequence: CASSSLTGKSYEQYF. The CDR3 region has the DNA TGTGCCAGCAGTAGTTTGACAGGGAAGTCGTACGAGCAGTACTTC.

The chain employs TRBV20-1 and TRBJ1-2; tentatively, D is TRBD1 (6 bases). The CDR3 is 14 residues long. V gave up 3 bases and J gave up 6 bases, with 17 bases separating them. Germline V CDR1 and CDR2: DFQATT, SNEGSKA (reference sequence). The CDR3 region is CSASLQGRKDGYTF. The CDR3 region has the DNA TGCAGTGCTAGTTTACAGGGAAGAAAGGATGGCTACACCTTC.

V gene TRBV12-3 or TRBV12-4 combines with J gene TRBJ1-5; maybe TRBD1 (6 bases). The V end lost 5 bases, the J end lost 5 bases, and 10 bases lay between the germline ends. The CDR3 covers 13 residues. This CDR3 reads CASSRTVHQPQHF. As DNA, the CDR3 is TGTGCCAGCAGTCGGACAGTTCATCAGCCCCAGCATTTT.

The gene calls are TRBV19 and TRBJ1-1, with 12 bases aligning to TRBD1. Germline CDR1 is LNHDA and CDR2 is SQIVND (reference sequence). Trimming cost V 3 bases and J 3 bases; bases outside gene matches: 8. The CDR3 consists of 17 residues. CDR3 amino acids: CASSMPPGQGADTEAFF. Here the CDR3 DNA reads TGTGCCAGTAGTATGCCACCGGGACAGGGGGCGGACACTGAAGCTTTCTTT.

The chain carries TRBV24-1 and TRBJ2-1, with 10 bases matching TRBD1. This CDR3 contains 14 residues. V shed 7 bases, J shed 6 bases, and the junction held 5 bases outside the gene matches. Germline CDR1 and CDR2: KGHDR and SFDVKD. The CDR3 loop reads CATSPGQGTNEQFF. The CDR3 DNA is TGTGCCACCAGCCCGGGACAGGGGACCAATGAGCAGTTCTTC.

This clone showed up just a few times. The gene calls are TRBV7-9 and TRBJ1-5; TRBD1 matches 8 bases. The V and J ends lost 3 bases and 4 bases, in that order; junction bases with no gene match: 5. Germline V gene lookup returns CDR1 SEHNR and CDR2 FQNEAQ (reference sequence). The CDR3 is made up of 15 amino acids. The CDR3 region has the DNA TGTGCCAGCAGCTTCGGACAGGGAAATAATCAGCCCCAGCATTTT. Translated: CASSFGQGNNQPQHF.

The rearrangement uses TRBV5-4 and TRBJ2-5; possibly TRBD1 for D (5 bases). V was trimmed by 0 bases and J by 5 bases, leaving 14 bases between them. The CDR3 covers 15 residues. Germline CDR1 SGHNT, CDR2 YYREEE (reference sequence). This CDR3 is CASSLGLGVGETQYF. Written as DNA, the CDR3 is TGTGCCAGCAGCTTGGGGCTAGGGGTTGGGGAGACCCAGTACTTC.

The chain carries TRBV5-6 and TRBJ2-3, with 9 bases identical to TRBD1. CDR1 is SGHDT and CDR2 is YYEEEE in the germline V gene. The V segment lost 4 bases and the J segment 3 bases; nucleotides outside the gene matches: 12. The CDR3 is 17 amino acids. This chain's CDR3 is CASSTYRGTGITDTQYF. For the CDR3, the DNA is TGTGCCAGCAGCACATACCGAGGGACAGGGATAACAGATACGCAGTATTTT.